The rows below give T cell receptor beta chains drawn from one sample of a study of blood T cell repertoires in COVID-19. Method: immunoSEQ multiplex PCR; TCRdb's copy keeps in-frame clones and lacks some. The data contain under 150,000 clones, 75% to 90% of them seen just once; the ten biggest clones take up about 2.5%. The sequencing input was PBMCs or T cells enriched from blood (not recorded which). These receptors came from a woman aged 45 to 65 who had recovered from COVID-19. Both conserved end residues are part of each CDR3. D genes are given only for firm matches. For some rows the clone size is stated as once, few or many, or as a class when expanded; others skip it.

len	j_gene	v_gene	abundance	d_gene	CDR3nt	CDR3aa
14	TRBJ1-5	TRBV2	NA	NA	TGTGCCAGCAGTGAGGCAGGGAGCAATCAGCCCCAGCATTTT	CASSEAGSNQPQHF
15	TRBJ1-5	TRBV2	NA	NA	TGTGCCAGCAGGAGACAGCTTGGCGGCAATCAGCCCCAGCATTTT	CASRRQLGGNQPQHF
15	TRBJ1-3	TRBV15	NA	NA	TGTGCCACCAGCAGAGTCGGGGGGTCTGGAAACACCATATATTTT	CATSRVGGSGNTIYF
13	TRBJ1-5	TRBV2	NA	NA	TGTGCCAGCATGCGCGGGGGCAATCAGCCCCAGCATTTT	CASMRGGNQPQHF
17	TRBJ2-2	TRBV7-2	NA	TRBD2	TGTGCCAGCAGCTCCCCGGTTAGCGGGGGGAACACCGGGGAGCTGTTTTTT	CASSSPVSGGNTGELFF
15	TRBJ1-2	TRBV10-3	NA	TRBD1	TGTGCCATCAGTGAGAAGGGACAGGGGGCGCTTGGCTACACCTTC	CAISEKGQGALGYTF
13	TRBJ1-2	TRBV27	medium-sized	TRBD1	TGTGCCAGCAGTATTAACGACAGGGCTGGCTACACCTTC	CASSINDRAGYTF
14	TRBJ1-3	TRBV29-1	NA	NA	TGCAGCGTGGCAGGGGTAAGCTCTGGAAACACCATATATTTT	CSVAGVSSGNTIYF
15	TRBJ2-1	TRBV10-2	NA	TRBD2	TGCGCCAGCAGTGAGGTAGCGGGGGGTAGGAATGAGCAGTTCTTC	CASSEVAGGRNEQFF
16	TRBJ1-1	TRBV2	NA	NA	TGTGCCAGCAGTGGGCAGGGTGGTGTCATGAACACTGAAGCTTTCTTT	CASSGQGGVMNTEAFF
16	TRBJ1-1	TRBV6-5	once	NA	TGTGCCAGCAGTTACTCGGTTGACAGGTTGAACACTGAAGCTTTCTTT	CASSYSVDRLNTEAFF
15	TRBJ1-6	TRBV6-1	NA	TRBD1	TGTGCCAGCAGTGATGGGACAGGGGGCAATTCACCCCTCCACTTT	CASSDGTGGNSPLHF
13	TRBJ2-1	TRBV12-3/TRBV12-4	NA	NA	TGTGCCAGCAGTTTGGACACGGCCGATGAGCAGTTCTTC	CASSLDTADEQFF
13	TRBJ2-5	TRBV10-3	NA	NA	TGTGCCATCAGGACCGGGGTTATGGAGACCCAGTACTTC	CAIRTGVMETQYF
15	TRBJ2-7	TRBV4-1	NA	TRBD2	TGCGCCAGCAGCCTCCGGGCTAGCGGGCTCTACGAGCAGTACTTC	CASSLRASGLYEQYF
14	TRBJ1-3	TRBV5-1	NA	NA	TGCGCCAGCAGCGTGACAGACTCTGGAAACACCATATATTTT	CASSVTDSGNTIYF
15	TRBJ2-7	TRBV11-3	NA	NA	TGTGCCAGCAGCTTAGTAGGAGGGAGTAGGTACGAGCAGTACTTC	CASSLVGGSRYEQYF
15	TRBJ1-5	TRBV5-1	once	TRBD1	TGCGCCAGCAGCCCGACAGGGAACTGGAATCAGCCCCAGCATTTT	CASSPTGNWNQPQHF
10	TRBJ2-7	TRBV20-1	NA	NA	TGCAGTGCCCCCGTGGCCGCGCAGTACTTC	CSAPVAAQYF
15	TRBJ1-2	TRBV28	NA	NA	TGTGCCAGCAGTTCTTGGGGGACTTCTAACTATGGCTACACCTTC	CASSSWGTSNYGYTF
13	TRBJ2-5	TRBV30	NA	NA	TGTGCCTGGAGACCCCAGGGTAAAGAGACCCAGTACTTC	CAWRPQGKETQYF
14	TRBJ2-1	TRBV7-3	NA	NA	TGTGCCAGCAGCCCGCAGGGGCTAAGCAATGAGCAGTTCTTC	CASSPQGLSNEQFF
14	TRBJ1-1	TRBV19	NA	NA	TGTGCCAGTACCCTTGGAGAATTGAACACTGAAGCTTTCTTT	CASTLGELNTEAFF
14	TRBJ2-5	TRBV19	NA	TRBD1	TGTGCCAGTACCGGGACAGGAGGTGGGGAGACCCAGTACTTC	CASTGTGGGETQYF
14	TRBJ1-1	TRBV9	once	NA	TGTGCCAGCAGTGGGGGGGCCCCTAACACTGAAGCTTTCTTT	CASSGGAPNTEAFF
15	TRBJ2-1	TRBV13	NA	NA	TGTGCCAGCAGCTTTGGACAGAGCTCCTACAATGAGCAGTTCTTC	CASSFGQSSYNEQFF
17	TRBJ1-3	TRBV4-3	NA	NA	TGCGCCAGCAGCCAAGATCGGGAGGGCTTCTCTGGAAACACCATATATTTT	CASSQDREGFSGNTIYF
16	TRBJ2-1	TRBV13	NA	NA	TGTGCCAGCAGCTTAGAACGGGGGATCTCCTACAATGAGCAGTTCTTC	CASSLERGISYNEQFF
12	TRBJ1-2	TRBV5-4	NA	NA	TGTGCCAGCAGCAACAGGGTAGGTGGCTACACCTTC	CASSNRVGGYTF
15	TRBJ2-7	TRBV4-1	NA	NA	TGCGCCAGCAGCCAAGCCACGGACACCTCCTACGAGCAGTACTTC	CASSQATDTSYEQYF
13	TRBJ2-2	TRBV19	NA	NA	TGTGCCAGTAGTGAGGGGAGGACCGGGGAGCTGTTTTTT	CASSEGRTGELFF
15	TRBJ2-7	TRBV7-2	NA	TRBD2	TGTGCCAGCAGCTTTGCTAGCGGAGTTGCCTACGAGCAGTACTTC	CASSFASGVAYEQYF